Here is one T cell receptor (beta chain) with its context. A heparinised blood draw that averaged about 120 mL was obtained once from each donor. These data are taken from a study of beta chain features in type 1 diabetes. The whole isolated RNA underwent reverse transcription, so sequencing captured expressed TCRB transcripts. This table comes from immunoSEQ multiplex PCR, and its TCRdb copy is limited to in-frame clones, with some not included. The table records some 180,000 clones, about 13% of them present only once. The specimen sequenced was central memory CD4+ T cells from blood. The clonotype comes from a young woman in good health.

Here the CDR3 DNA reads TGTGCCAGCAGAGCCGACACCGATGAGCAGTTCTTC. Protein sequence: CASRADTDEQFF. This chain uses TRBV2 with TRBJ2-1; D is unresolved. CDR1 SNHLY and CDR2 FYNNEI come from the germline V gene. The CDR3 length is 12 residues. V gave up 6 bases and J gave up 8 bases, with 11 bases separating them. Based on the CDR3 plus reference TRBV2 and TRBJ2-1, the full variable domain is EPEVTQTPSHQVTQMGQEVILRCVPISNHLYFYWYRQILGQKVEFLVSFYNNEISEKSEIFDDQFSVERPDGSNFTLKIRSTKLEDSAMYFCASRADTDEQFFGPGTRLTVL.